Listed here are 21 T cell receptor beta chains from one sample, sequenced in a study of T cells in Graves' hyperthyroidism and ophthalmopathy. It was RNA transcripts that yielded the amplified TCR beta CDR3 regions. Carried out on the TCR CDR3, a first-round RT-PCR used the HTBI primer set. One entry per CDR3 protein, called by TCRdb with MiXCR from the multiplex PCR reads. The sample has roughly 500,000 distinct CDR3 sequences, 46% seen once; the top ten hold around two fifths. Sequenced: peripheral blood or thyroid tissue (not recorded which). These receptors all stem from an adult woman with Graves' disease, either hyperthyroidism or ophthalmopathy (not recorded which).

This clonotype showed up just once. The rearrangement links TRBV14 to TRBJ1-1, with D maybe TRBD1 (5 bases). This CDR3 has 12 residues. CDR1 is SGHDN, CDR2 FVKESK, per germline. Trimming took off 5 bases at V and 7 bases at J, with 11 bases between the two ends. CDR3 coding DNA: TGTGCCAGCAGCTTCGCGGGGGATGAAGCTTTCTTT. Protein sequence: CASSFAGDEAFF.

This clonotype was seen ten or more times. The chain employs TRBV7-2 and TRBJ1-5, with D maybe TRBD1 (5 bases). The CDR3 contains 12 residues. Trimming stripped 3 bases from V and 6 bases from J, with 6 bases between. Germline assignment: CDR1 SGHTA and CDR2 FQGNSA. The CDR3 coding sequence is TGTGCCAGCAGCTTCGGGGCTCAGCCCCAGCATTTT. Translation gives CASSFGAQPQHF.

In DNA, the CDR3 is TGTGCCAGCAGCCTACTCCCCGGGACAGGGGGCTTGGCTGGCTACACCTTC. It translates to CASSLLPGTGGLAGYTF. The genes are TRBV7-6 and TRBJ1-2; 12 bases map to TRBD1. Germline CDR1 and CDR2: SGHVS and FNYEAQ. Losses at the gene ends were 5 bases for V and 7 bases for J; bases not matched to a gene: 14. The CDR3 extends over 17 amino acids.

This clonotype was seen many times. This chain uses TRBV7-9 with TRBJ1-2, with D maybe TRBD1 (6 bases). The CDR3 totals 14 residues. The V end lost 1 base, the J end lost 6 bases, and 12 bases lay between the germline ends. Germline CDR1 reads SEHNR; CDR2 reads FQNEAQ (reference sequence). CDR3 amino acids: CASSLGGRGDGYTF. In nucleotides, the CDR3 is TGTGCCAGCAGCTTAGGAGGCAGGGGCGATGGCTACACCTTC.

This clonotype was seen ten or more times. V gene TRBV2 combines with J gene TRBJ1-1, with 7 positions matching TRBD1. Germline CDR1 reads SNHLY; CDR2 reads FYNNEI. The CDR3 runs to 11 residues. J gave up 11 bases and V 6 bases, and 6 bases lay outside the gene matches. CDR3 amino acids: CASRGRGVAFF. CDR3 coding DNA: TGTGCCAGCAGGGGCAGGGGGGTCGCTTTCTTT.

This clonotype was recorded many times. CDR3 coding DNA: TGCAGTGCTAGCCAGGATTTAGGTGAAAAACTGTTTTTT. This translates into CSASQDLGEKLFF. J is TRBJ1-4 and V is TRBV20-1; D gene uncertain. V was trimmed by 3 bases and J by 7 bases, leaving 12 bases between them. Looked up from germline, CDR1 is DFQATT and CDR2 is SNEGSKA (reference sequence). The CDR3 covers 13 residues.

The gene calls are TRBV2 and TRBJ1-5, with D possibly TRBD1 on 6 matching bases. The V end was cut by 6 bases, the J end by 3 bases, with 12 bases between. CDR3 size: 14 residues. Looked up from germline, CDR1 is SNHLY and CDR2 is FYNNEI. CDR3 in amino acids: CASSVGQLNQPQHF. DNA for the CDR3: TGTGCCAGCAGCGTTGGACAGCTCAATCAGCCCCAGCATTTT.

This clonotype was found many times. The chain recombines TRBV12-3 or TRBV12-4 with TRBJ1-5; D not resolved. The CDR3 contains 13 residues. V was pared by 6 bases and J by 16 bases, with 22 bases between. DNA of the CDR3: TGTGCCAGCAGGAGCGCCCGGGGTCAGTCCCCCCATTTT. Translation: CASRSARGQSPHF.

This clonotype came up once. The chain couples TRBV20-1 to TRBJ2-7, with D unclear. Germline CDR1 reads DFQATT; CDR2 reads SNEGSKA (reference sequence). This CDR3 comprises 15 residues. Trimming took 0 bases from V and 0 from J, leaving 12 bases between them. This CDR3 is CSARDLRLSSYEQYF. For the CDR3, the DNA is TGCAGTGCTAGAGATCTCCGCCTGTCCTCCTACGAGCAGTACTTC.

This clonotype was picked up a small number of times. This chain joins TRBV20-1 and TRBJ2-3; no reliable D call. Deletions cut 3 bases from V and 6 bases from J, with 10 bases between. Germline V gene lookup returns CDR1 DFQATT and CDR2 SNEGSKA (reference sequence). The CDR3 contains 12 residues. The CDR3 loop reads CSASIQHDTQYF. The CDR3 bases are TGCAGTGCTAGTATCCAACATGATACGCAGTATTTT.

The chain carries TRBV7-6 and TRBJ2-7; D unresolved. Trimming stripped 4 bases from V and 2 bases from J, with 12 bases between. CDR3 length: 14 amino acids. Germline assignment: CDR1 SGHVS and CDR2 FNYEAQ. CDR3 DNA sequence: TGTGCCAGCAGCTACTCGATTGGGACCTACGAGCAGTACTTC. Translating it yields CASSYSIGTYEQYF.

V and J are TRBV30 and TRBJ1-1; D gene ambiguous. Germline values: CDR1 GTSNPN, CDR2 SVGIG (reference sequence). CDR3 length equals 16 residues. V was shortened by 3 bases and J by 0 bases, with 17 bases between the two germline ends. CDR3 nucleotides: TGTGCCTGGAGGGTCGGACGAGGGCAAATGAACACTGAAGCTTTCTTT. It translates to CAWRVGRGQMNTEAFF. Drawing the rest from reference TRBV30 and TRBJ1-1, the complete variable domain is SQTIHQWPATLVQPVGSPLSLECTVEGTSNPNLYWYRQAAGRGLQLLFYSVGIGQISSEVPQNLSASRPQDRQFILSSKKLLLSDSGFYLCAWRVGRGQMNTEAFFGQGTRLTVV.

CDR3 sequence reads: CASSLRHPQPQHF. The CDR3 nucleotides are TGTGCCAGCAGTTTACGTCACCCGCAGCCCCAGCATTTT. This chain uses TRBV12-3 or TRBV12-4 with TRBJ1-5, with D unresolved. This CDR3 is 13 amino acids long. The V end lost 2 bases, the J end lost 7 bases, and 9 bases lay between the germline ends.

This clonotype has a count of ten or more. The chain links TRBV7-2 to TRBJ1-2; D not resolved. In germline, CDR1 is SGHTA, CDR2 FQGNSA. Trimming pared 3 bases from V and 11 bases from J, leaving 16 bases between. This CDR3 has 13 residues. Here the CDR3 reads CASSFGHRAGYTF. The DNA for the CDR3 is TGTGCCAGCAGCTTTGGGCACCGCGCCGGTTACACCTTC.

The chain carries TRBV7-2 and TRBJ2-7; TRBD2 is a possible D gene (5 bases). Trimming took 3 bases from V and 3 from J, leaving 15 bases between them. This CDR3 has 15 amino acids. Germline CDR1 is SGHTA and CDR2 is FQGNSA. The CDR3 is CASSFVRTWGYEQYF. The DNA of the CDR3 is TGTGCCAGCAGCTTTGTCAGGACTTGGGGCTACGAGCAGTACTTC.

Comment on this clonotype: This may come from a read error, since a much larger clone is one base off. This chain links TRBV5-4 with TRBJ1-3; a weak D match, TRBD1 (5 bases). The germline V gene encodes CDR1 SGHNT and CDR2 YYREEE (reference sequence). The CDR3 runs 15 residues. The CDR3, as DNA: TGTGCCAGCAGCTTGGAGATCTCTGGGGGAAGCACCATATATTTT. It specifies CASSLEISGGSTIYF.

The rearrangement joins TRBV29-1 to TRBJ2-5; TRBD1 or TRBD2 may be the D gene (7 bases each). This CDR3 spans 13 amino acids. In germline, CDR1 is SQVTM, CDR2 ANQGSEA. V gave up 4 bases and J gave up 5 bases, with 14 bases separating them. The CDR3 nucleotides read TGCAGCGTTGCGGCAGGGGGGGTGGAGACCCAGTACTTC. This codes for CSVAAGGVETQYF.

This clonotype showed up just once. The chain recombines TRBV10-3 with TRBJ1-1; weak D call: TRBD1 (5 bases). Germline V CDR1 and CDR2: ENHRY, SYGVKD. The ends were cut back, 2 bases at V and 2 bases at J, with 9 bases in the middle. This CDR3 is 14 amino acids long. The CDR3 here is CAISEAGGNTEAFF. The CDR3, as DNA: TGTGCCATCAGTGAGGCTGGGGGAAACACTGAAGCTTTCTTT.

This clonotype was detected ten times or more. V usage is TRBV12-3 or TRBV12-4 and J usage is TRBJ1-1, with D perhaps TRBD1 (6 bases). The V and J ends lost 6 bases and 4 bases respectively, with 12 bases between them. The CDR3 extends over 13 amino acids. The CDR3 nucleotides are TGTGCCAGCAGAGGACAGCTACTCACTGAAGCTTTCTTT. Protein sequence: CASRGQLLTEAFF.

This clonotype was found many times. The CDR3, as DNA: TGTGCCAGCAGCTTTGAGGGAAACACCGGGGAGCTGTTTTTT. Protein product: CASSFEGNTGELFF. The rearrangement joins TRBV7-9 to TRBJ2-2, with a tentative D call TRBD2 (5 bases). V lost 3 bases and J lost 2, with 7 bases in between. This CDR3 region has 14 residues. Germline CDR1 is SEHNR and CDR2 is FQNEAQ (reference sequence).

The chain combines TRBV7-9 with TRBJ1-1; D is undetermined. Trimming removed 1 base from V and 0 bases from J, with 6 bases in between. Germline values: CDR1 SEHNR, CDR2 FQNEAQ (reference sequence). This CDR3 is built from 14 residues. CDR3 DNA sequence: TGTGCCAGCAGCTTAGTCAGACTGAACACTGAAGCTTTCTTT. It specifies CASSLVRLNTEAFF.